The 30 T cell receptor beta chains in this list originate from one sample, sequenced in a study of response to subunit inactivated influenza vaccine. TCRdb re-called the RT-PCR reads with MiXCR, one entry per CDR3 protein. The repertoire holds 150,000 or so distinct CDR3 sequences, with around 10% as singletons. The specimen comprised CD8+ T cells sorted from PBMCs, sampled less than 25 months after vaccination. These receptors originate from a man aged 50 to 69 who received an inactivated influenza vaccine.

The chain carries TRBV18 and TRBJ2-1, with 11 bases that match TRBD2. Germline lookup yields CDR1 KGHSH and CDR2 LQKENI. V shed 1 base and J 7 bases; nucleotides not matched to a gene: 3. The CDR3 spans 15 residues. The CDR3 DNA follows: TGTGCCAGCTCACCACTAGCGGGAGGGCCAAATGAGCAGTTCTTC. As protein: CASSPLAGGPNEQFF.

V is TRBV10-3 and J is TRBJ2-1, with a tentative D call TRBD2 (5 bases). V lost 2 bases to trimming and J lost 0 bases, with 14 bases between them. This CDR3 contains 17 residues. From germline, CDR1 is ENHRY and CDR2 SYGVKD. The CDR3 nucleotides read TGTGCCATCAGTGAGGTTGGGGAGACAAGCTCCTACAATGAGCAGTTCTTC. This encodes CAISEVGETSSYNEQFF.

V usage is TRBV27 and J usage is TRBJ2-1; D is unresolved. The V end lost 5 bases, the J end lost 1 base, and 12 bases lay between the germline ends. The CDR3 totals 15 residues. Germline CDR1 and CDR2: MNHEY and SMNVEV (reference sequence). In DNA, the CDR3 is TGTGCCAGCAGTCTTACGCAGTGGTCCTACAATGAGCAGTTCTTC. It yields the protein CASSLTQWSYNEQFF.

The chain is built from TRBV20-1 and TRBJ2-7; tentative D call: TRBD1 (6 bases). Germline lookup yields CDR1 DFQATT and CDR2 SNEGSKA (reference sequence). V shed 6 bases and J shed 0 bases, with 15 bases lying between them. The CDR3 has 14 residues. The CDR3 loop is CSAKHRESSYEQYF. In nucleotides, the CDR3 is TGCAGTGCCAAGCACAGGGAAAGCTCCTACGAGCAGTACTTC.

This clonotype appeared a few times. An end of the junction does not agree with germline; a read error may underlie this. The chain links TRBV3-1 to TRBJ2-1; the D gene could be TRBD1 or TRBD2 (5 bases each). CDR3 size: 17 residues. CDR1 LGHDT and CDR2 YNNKEL come from the germline V gene (reference sequence). The CDR3, as DNA: TGTGCCAGCAGGCAAGGAAGAATGGGACCATTCTACAATGAGCAGTTCTTC. The encoded protein is CASRQGRMGPFYNEQFF.

This clonotype has a count of ten or more. The chain uses TRBV5-1 and TRBJ2-6; D is unresolved. Trimming cost V 1 base and J 0 bases, with 5 bases left between them. Germline CDR1 is SGHRS and CDR2 is YFSETQ. This CDR3 region has 15 residues. CDR3 coding DNA: TGCGCCAGCAGCTTGTCAGGCTCTGGGGCCAACGTCCTGACTTTC. Encoded protein: CASSLSGSGANVLTF.

This clonotype was seen a few times. The chain has TRBV11-2 and TRBJ1-1, with 7 bases aligning to TRBD1. V lost 5 bases to trimming and J lost 0 bases; unmatched junction nucleotides: 9. The CDR3 is 16 amino acids. Germline CDR1 reads SGHAT; CDR2 reads FQNNGV. CDR3 loop: CASSHRAGTVNTEAFF. The DNA of the CDR3 is TGTGCCAGCAGCCACCGGGCCGGGACAGTGAACACTGAAGCTTTCTTT.

The rearrangement uses TRBV7-8 and TRBJ2-7, with 12 bases lining up with TRBD2. CDR3 size: 14 residues. Unmatched junction bases numbered 1, after V lost 3 bases and J lost 4 bases. Germline values: CDR1 SGHVS, CDR2 FQNEAQ. The CDR3 coding sequence is TGTGCCAGCAGCTTTGGACTAGCGGGGTACGAGCAGTACTTC. Translating it yields CASSFGLAGYEQYF.

The chain combines TRBV7-3 with TRBJ2-2; 10 positions agree with TRBD1. The CDR3 totals 13 residues. V shed 5 bases, J shed 10 bases, and the junction held 4 bases outside the gene matches. Germline CDR1 and CDR2: SGHTA and FQGTGA. The CDR3: CASSGTGDAELFF. The CDR3 DNA is TGTGCCAGCAGCGGGACAGGGGACGCGGAGCTGTTTTTT.

This clonotype showed up many times. The J gene is TRBJ2-5, the V gene TRBV24-1; 10 bases agree with TRBD1. Trimming took 0 bases from V and 0 from J; bases not matched to a gene: 3. The CDR3 is 17 residues long. Germline V gene data show CDR1 as KGHDR and CDR2 as SFDVKD. CDR3 loop: CATSDLHGTGDQETQYF. The CDR3 DNA follows: TGTGCCACCAGTGATTTGCACGGGACAGGGGACCAAGAGACCCAGTACTTC.

The V gene is TRBV10-2, the J gene TRBJ1-1, with D maybe TRBD1 (5 bases). Germline V gene data show CDR1 as WSHSY and CDR2 as SAAADI. Trimming pared 7 bases from V and 1 base from J, leaving 13 bases between. The CDR3 has 14 amino acids. In DNA form, the CDR3 reads TGCGCCAGCAACTCGGGGCGGGGGAACACTGAAGCTTTCTTT. It codes for CASNSGRGNTEAFF.

This clonotype was recorded many times. The chain uses TRBV4-3 and TRBJ1-3; D is unclear. The germline V gene has CDR1 LGHNA and CDR2 YSLEER. The V and J ends lost 1 base and 3 bases respectively, with 13 bases between them. This CDR3 spans 16 amino acids. The CDR3 region is CASSQGRRESGNTIYF. CDR3 nucleotides: TGCGCCAGCAGCCAAGGTCGTCGTGAAAGTGGAAACACCATATATTTT.

This clonotype was recorded a few times. The chain uses TRBV10-3 and TRBJ2-7; possibly TRBD1 for D (5 bases). This CDR3 comprises 16 residues. V was trimmed by 2 bases and J by 5 bases, leaving 19 bases between them. Germline CDR1 is ENHRY and CDR2 is SYGVKD. The CDR3 sequence: CAISEQIDSQVHEQYF. CDR3 DNA: TGTGCCATCAGTGAGCAGATAGACAGTCAGGTCCACGAGCAGTACTTC.

The table lists this clonotype with a few counts. V gene TRBV12-3 or TRBV12-4 combines with J gene TRBJ1-3, with D possibly matching TRBD1 (5 bases). This CDR3 region has 14 residues. Trimming left V 1 base short and J 2 bases short, with 6 bases between. DNA for the CDR3: TGTGCCAGCAGTTTAGGGGGGGCTGGAAACACCATATATTTT. Its protein product is CASSLGGAGNTIYF.

This chain uses TRBV10-2 with TRBJ2-7, with no clear D. CDR1 is WSHSY, CDR2 SAAADI, per germline. V lost 6 bases to trimming and J lost 7 bases, with 13 bases between them. The CDR3 length is 12 residues. CDR3 coding DNA: TGCGCCAGCAGCGACCCCTGGCAGGAGCAGTACTTC. As protein: CASSDPWQEQYF.

V gene TRBV27 combines with J gene TRBJ1-3; D gene ambiguous. Per the germline V gene, CDR1 is MNHEY and CDR2 is SMNVEV (reference sequence). CDR3 length: 14 amino acids. V was trimmed by 2 bases and J by 4 bases, leaving 9 bases between them. The CDR3, as DNA: TGTGCCAGCAGTTTACTGGGCCCGGGAAACACCATATATTTT. Translated, it gives CASSLLGPGNTIYF.

This clonotype was picked up a small number of times. The V gene is TRBV4-1, the J gene TRBJ1-3; D ambiguous. Trimming pared 1 base from V and 2 bases from J, leaving 9 bases between. CDR3 length: 15 residues. CDR1 MGHRA and CDR2 YSYEKL come from the germline V gene. CDR3 protein: CASSQVPGAGNTIYF. Written as DNA, the CDR3 is TGCGCCAGCAGCCAAGTCCCGGGTGCTGGAAACACCATATATTTT.

The DNA for the CDR3 is TGTGCCAGCAGTTTACTTGGGGGAGTCTTCACAGATACGCAGTATTTT. Amino acid sequence: CASSLLGGVFTDTQYF. The chain joins TRBV27 to TRBJ2-3; TRBD1 or TRBD2 may be the D gene (5 bases each). The CDR3 extends over 16 amino acids. Trimming took off 2 bases at V and 2 bases at J, with 14 bases between the two ends. The germline V gene encodes CDR1 MNHEY and CDR2 SMNVEV (reference sequence).

This clonotype was recorded many times. The chain recombines TRBV20-1 with TRBJ2-5, with D perhaps TRBD1 (5 bases). The CDR3 loop spans 15 amino acids. Germline V gene lookup returns CDR1 DFQATT and CDR2 SNEGSKA (reference sequence). V was clipped by 0 bases and J by 4 bases, with 15 bases between them. This chain's CDR3 is CSARDSIRGRETQYF. The CDR3 region has the DNA TGCAGTGCTAGAGATTCAATAAGGGGCAGAGAGACCCAGTACTTC.

The J gene is TRBJ2-6, the V gene TRBV6-2 or TRBV6-3; no reliable D call. V was pared by 6 bases and J by 1 base, with 7 bases between. The CDR3 loop spans 14 amino acids. Germline V lookup: CDR1 MNHEY, CDR2 SVGEGT. The CDR3 loop reads CASRAVSGANVLTF. CDR3 bases: TGTGCCAGCAGGGCCGTTTCTGGGGCCAACGTCCTGACTTTC.

This sequence joins TRBV4-2 and TRBJ2-5; 10 bases agree with TRBD1. The CDR3 runs to 23 residues. V shed 2 bases and J 2 bases; nucleotides not matched to a gene: 26. Looked up from germline, CDR1 is LGHNA and CDR2 is YNFKEQ. CDR3 DNA sequence: TGTGCCAGCAGCCAAAGCTTTCAAGTGGACAGGGGGGCATTAAAAAGGTGGCAAGAGACCCAGTACTTC. It is translated as CASSQSFQVDRGALKRWQETQYF.

This clonotype appeared a few times. The V call is TRBV6-5, the J call TRBJ2-2; 10 bases match TRBD1. This CDR3 has 13 residues. Germline CDR1 reads MNHEY; CDR2 reads SVGAGI. V dropped 4 bases and J dropped 12; count of bases not matched to a gene: 5. CDR3 loop: CASSSPDRGKLFF. CDR3 DNA: TGTGCCAGCAGTTCCCCGGACAGGGGGAAGCTGTTTTTT.

This clonotype was picked up a small number of times. This chain uses TRBV20-1 with TRBJ2-7; no clear D. Germline V gene lookup returns CDR1 DFQATT and CDR2 SNEGSKA (reference sequence). The CDR3 has 13 amino acids. V was shortened by 0 bases and J by 6 bases, with 12 bases between the two germline ends. CDR3 DNA: TGCAGTGCTAGAGATCGTCCCAGTCCCGAGCAGTACTTC. Amino acids: CSARDRPSPEQYF.

This clonotype has a handful of counts. V gene TRBV12-3 or TRBV12-4 combines with J gene TRBJ1-1; tentatively, D is TRBD1 (6 bases). V dropped 8 bases and J dropped 5 bases, with 15 bases sitting between them. The CDR3 covers 13 residues. CDR3 sequence (DNA): TGTGCCAGCCGTCAGGGGTGGGGGACTGAAGCTTTCTTT. Translation: CASRQGWGTEAFF.

The rearrangement joins TRBV6-5 to TRBJ2-7, with a tentative D call TRBD2 (5 bases). The germline V and J ends were trimmed by 5 bases and 7 bases, with 12 bases remaining between them. The germline gives CDR1 MNHEY, CDR2 SVGAGI. There are 12 residues in the CDR3. CDR3 amino acids: CASSDYAGEQYF. The CDR3 DNA reads as TGTGCCAGCAGTGACTATGCCGGAGAGCAGTACTTC.

Concerning this clonotype: At one end the junction does not follow the germline gene, possibly because of a read error. This chain joins TRBV7-7 and TRBJ2-3; D may correspond to TRBD1 or TRBD2 (5 bases each). This CDR3 contains 14 residues. Germline CDR1 reads SSHAT; CDR2 reads FNYEAQ (reference sequence). The CDR3 DNA reads TGTGCTAGCAGCTTTCGTGGGGGAGTAGATACGCAGTATTTT. Translation: CASSFRGGVDTQYF. Full variable domain (rest looked up from reference TRBV7-7 and TRBJ2-3): GAGVSQSPRYKVTKRGQDVTLRCDPISSHATLYWYQQALGQGPEFLTYFNYEAQPDKSGLPSDRFSAERPEGSISTLTIQRTEQRDSAMYRCASSFRGGVDTQYFGPGTRLTVL.

The chain carries TRBV28 and TRBJ1-1; D is undetermined. This CDR3 comprises 14 residues. Germline V lookup: CDR1 MDHEN, CDR2 SYDVKM. Trimming took off 1 base at V and 0 bases at J, with 6 bases between the two ends. For the CDR3, the DNA is TGTGCCAGCAGTTTATCAACAGTGAACACTGAAGCTTTCTTT. Translated: CASSLSTVNTEAFF.

This clonotype was counted between two and nine times. The gene calls are TRBV27 and TRBJ2-1, with D possibly matching TRBD2 (5 bases). This CDR3 has 14 residues. V lost 2 bases to trimming and J lost 3 bases, with 8 bases between them. Germline V gene data show CDR1 as MNHEY and CDR2 as SMNVEV (reference sequence). Written as DNA, the CDR3 is TGTGCCAGCAGTTTAAATCGGGGCTACAATGAGCAGTTCTTC. Translation gives CASSLNRGYNEQFF.

The rearrangement joins TRBV2 to TRBJ1-5, with no clear D. The CDR3 is made up of 15 amino acids. The V gene's germline CDR1 is SNHLY and CDR2 FYNNEI. With 6 bases removed from V and 0 bases from J, the gap between germline ends came to 12 bases. The CDR3 coding sequence is TGTGCCAGCAGGGCAGGACGGTATAGCAATCAGCCCCAGCATTTT. Encoded protein: CASRAGRYSNQPQHF.

The chain recombines TRBV6-2 or TRBV6-3 with TRBJ2-3; TRBD2 aligns across 7 bases. Germline CDR1 MNHEY, CDR2 SVGEGT. Germline trimming cut 2 bases from V and 0 bases from J; bases unmatched to any gene: 5. This CDR3 is built from 16 residues. The CDR3 DNA reads TGTGCCAGCAGTTACAGGGGTAGCGGGAGCACAGATACGCAGTATTTT. Protein: CASSYRGSGSTDTQYF.